One and the same sample provided the 6 T cell receptor beta chains below, sequenced in a study of breast tumors, draining lymph nodes, adjacent tissues. The lymph nodes were axillary draining lymph nodes from breast cancer patients. TCRdb reprocessed the multiplex PCR reads via MiXCR and lists one record per CDR3 protein. The sample lists 290,000 or so distinct CDR3 sequences; more than 30% were seen once. The sample taken for sequencing was axillary lymph node tissue. The receptor set was obtained from a female donor with breast cancer. Some clones in this sample may be carry-over from other donors' samples.

The chain combines TRBV20-1 with TRBJ2-1; tentatively, D is TRBD2 (6 bases). Germline CDR1 reads DFQATT; CDR2 reads SNEGSKA (reference sequence). CDR3 length: 15 residues. The V and J ends lost 3 bases and 6 bases respectively, with 18 bases between them. CDR3 in amino acids: CSARWGELMANEQFF. CDR3 DNA sequence: TGCAGTGCTAGGTGGGGGGAGTTGATGGCCAATGAGCAGTTCTTC.

This clonotype was seen repeatedly, ten times or more. The V call is TRBV20-1, the J call TRBJ1-2; 9 bases are a match to TRBD1. From germline, CDR1 is DFQATT and CDR2 SNEGSKA (reference sequence). V lost 4 bases to trimming and J lost 4 bases; unmatched junction nucleotides: 4. CDR3 length: 13 residues. The CDR3 DNA follows: TGCAGTGCTACGACAGGGGGTGTCTATGGCTACACCTTC. The encoded protein is CSATTGGVYGYTF.

The chain has TRBV11-3 and TRBJ2-7, with 7 bases fitting TRBD2. This CDR3 has 19 residues. CDR1 and CDR2 from the germline V gene are SGHNT and YENEEA. J was trimmed by 4 bases and V by 5 bases; bases with no gene match: 23. The CDR3 region has the DNA TGTGCCAGCAGCCCATACTTAGTAGCGGGTTACAACTTGATGTACGAGCAGTACTTC. It codes for CASSPYLVAGYNLMYEQYF.

The rearrangement uses TRBV6-5 and TRBJ2-7, with 9 nucleotides matching TRBD2. Trimming took 5 bases from V and 0 from J; bases not matched to a gene: 11. The CDR3 length is 17 residues. CDR1 and CDR2 from the germline V gene are MNHEY and SVGAGI. Written as DNA, the CDR3 is TGTGCCAGCAGTAGGCAGTTGGGACTAGCAAGCTCCTACGAGCAGTACTTC. Translated: CASSRQLGLASSYEQYF.

The table lists this clonotype with many counts. The J gene is TRBJ2-5, the V gene TRBV5-1, with 7 bases lining up with TRBD1. Unmatched junction bases numbered 9, after V lost 3 bases and J lost 4 bases. This CDR3 contains 15 residues. Germline loops: CDR1 SGHRS, CDR2 YFSETQ. The CDR3 spells CASSYSSDRVETQYF. In DNA form, the CDR3 reads TGCGCCAGCAGCTACTCTTCCGACAGGGTAGAGACCCAGTACTTC.

The chain is built from TRBV24-1 and TRBJ1-5; D unclear. The germline gives CDR1 KGHDR, CDR2 SFDVKD. The CDR3 totals 17 residues. V gave up 6 bases and J gave up 0 bases, with 17 bases separating them. CDR3 nucleotide sequence: TGTGCCACCAGTTCGGCAGTCGGGATGAATAGCAATCAGCCCCAGCATTTT. Translation: CATSSAVGMNSNQPQHF.